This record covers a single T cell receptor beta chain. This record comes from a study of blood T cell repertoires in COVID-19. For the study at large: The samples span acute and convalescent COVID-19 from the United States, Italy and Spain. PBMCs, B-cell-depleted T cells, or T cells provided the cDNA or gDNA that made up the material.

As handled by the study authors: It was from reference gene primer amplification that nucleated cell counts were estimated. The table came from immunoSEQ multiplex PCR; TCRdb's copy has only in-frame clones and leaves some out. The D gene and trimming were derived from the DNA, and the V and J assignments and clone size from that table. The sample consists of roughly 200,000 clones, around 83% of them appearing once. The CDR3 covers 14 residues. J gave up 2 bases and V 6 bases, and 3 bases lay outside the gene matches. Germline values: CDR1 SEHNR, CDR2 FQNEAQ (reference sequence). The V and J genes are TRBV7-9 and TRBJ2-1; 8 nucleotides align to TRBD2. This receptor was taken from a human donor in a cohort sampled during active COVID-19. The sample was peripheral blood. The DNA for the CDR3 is TGTGCCAGCAGGCTTAGCGGGACCTACAATGAGCAGTTCTTC. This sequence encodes CASRLSGTYNEQFF. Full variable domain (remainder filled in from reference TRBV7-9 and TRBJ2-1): DTGVSQNPRHKITKRGQNVTFRCDPISEHNRLYWYRQTLGQGPEFLTYFQNEAQLEKSRLLSDRFSAERPKGSFSTLEIQRTEQGDSAMYLCASRLSGTYNEQFFGPGTRLTVL.